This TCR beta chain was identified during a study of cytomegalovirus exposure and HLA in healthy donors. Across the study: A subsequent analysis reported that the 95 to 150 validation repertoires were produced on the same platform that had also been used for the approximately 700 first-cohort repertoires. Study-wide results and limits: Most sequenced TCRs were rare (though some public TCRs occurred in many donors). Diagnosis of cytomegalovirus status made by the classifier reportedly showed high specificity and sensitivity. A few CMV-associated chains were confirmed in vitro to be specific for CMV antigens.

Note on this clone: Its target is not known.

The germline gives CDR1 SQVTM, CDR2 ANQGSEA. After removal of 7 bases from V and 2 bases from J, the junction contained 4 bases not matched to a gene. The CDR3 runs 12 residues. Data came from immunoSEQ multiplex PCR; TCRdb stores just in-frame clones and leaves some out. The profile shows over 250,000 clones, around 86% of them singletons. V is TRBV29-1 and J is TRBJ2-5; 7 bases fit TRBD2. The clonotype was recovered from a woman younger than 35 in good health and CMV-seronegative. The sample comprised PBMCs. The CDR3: CSGGGKQETQYF. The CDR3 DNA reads TGCAGCGGGGGGGGGAAGCAAGAGACCCAGTACTTC.